This T cell receptor beta chain was documented in a study of cytomegalovirus exposure and HLA in healthy donors. Study observations and caveats: Cytomegalovirus association was assigned to approximately 160 TCR beta chains. Relative to equally common others, HLA-associated TCR beta chains showed greater clonal expansion in a later analysis. The study found most TCR sequences rare, yet found some public TCRs in many donors.

Trimming stripped 0 bases from V and 7 bases from J, with 10 bases between. The CDR3 consists of 13 residues. The germline V gene has CDR1 GTSNPN and CDR2 SVGIG (reference sequence). Notes on this clone: Its specificity is not known.

Primers for the PCR totalled 60 Vbeta and 13 Jbeta. The table came from immunoSEQ multiplex PCR; TCRdb's copy has only in-frame clones and leaves some out. The sample contains fewer than 250,000 clones, more than 75% of which appear only once. Sequenced material: PBMCs. This TCR was recovered from a man aged 35 to 55 in good health and CMV-seropositive. The chain couples TRBV30 to TRBJ1-5; D remains unclear. This CDR3 reads CAWSVNGGQPQHF. In nucleotides, the CDR3 is TGTGCCTGGAGTGTTAATGGAGGCCAGCCCCAGCATTTT.